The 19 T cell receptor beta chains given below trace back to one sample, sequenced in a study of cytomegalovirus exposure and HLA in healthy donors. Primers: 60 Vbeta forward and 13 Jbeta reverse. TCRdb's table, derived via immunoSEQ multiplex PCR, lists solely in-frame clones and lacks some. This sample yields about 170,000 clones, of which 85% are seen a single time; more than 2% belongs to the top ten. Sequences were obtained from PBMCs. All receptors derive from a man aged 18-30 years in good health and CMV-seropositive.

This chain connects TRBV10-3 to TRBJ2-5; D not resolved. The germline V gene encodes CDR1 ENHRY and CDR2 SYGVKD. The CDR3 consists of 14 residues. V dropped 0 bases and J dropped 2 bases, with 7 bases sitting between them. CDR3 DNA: TGTGCCATCAGTGAGTCAGCGCAACAAGAGACCCAGTACTTC. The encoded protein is CAISESAQQETQYF.

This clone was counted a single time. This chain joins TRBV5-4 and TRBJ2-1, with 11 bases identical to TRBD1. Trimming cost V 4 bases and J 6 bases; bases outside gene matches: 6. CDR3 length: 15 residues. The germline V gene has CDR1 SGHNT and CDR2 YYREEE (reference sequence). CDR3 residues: CASSRGTGGFNEQFF. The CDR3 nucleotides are TGTGCCAGCAGCCGAGGGACAGGGGGATTCAATGAGCAGTTCTTC.

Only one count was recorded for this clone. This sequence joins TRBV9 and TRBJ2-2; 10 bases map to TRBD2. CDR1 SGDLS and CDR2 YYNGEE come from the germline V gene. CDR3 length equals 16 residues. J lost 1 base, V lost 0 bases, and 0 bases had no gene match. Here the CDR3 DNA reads TGTGCCAGCAGCGTAGTAGCGGGGGGGAACACCGGGGAGCTGTTTTTT. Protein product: CASSVVAGGNTGELFF.

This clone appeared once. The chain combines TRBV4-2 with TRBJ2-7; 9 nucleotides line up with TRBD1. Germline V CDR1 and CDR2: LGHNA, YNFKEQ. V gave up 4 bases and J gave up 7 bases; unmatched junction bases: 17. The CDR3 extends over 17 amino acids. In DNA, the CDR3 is TGTGCCAGCAGCCGTCATTCCGGGACAGGGTCTTCTGAAGAGCAGTACTTC. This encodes CASSRHSGTGSSEEQYF.

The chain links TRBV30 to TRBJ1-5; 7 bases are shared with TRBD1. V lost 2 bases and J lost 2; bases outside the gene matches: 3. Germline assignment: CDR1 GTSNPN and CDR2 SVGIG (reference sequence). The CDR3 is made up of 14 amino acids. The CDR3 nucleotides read TGTGCCTGGAGTATCGGACAGGGCAATCAGCCCCAGCATTTT. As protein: CAWSIGQGNQPQHF.

In DNA, the CDR3 is TGTGCCAGTAGTATAAAGGGGGACGATAATTCACCCCTCCACTTT. This codes for CASSIKGDDNSPLHF. This chain joins TRBV19 and TRBJ1-6, with D perhaps matching TRBD1 (6 bases). Per germline, CDR1 LNHDA and CDR2 SQIVND (reference sequence). The length of the CDR3 is 15 residues. Trimming cost V 2 bases and J 5 bases, with 10 bases left between them. Supplemented by reference TRBV19 and TRBJ1-6, the full variable domain reads DGGITQSPKYLFRKEGQNVTLSCEQNLNHDAMYWYRQDPGQGLRLIYYSQIVNDFQKGDIAEGYSVSREKKESFPLTVTSAQKNPTAFYLCASSIKGDDNSPLHFGNGTRLTVT.

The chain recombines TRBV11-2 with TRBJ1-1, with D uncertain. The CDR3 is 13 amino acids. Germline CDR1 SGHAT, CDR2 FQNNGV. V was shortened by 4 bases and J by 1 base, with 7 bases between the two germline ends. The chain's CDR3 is CASSWGENTEAFF. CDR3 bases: TGTGCCAGCAGCTGGGGAGAGAACACTGAAGCTTTCTTT.

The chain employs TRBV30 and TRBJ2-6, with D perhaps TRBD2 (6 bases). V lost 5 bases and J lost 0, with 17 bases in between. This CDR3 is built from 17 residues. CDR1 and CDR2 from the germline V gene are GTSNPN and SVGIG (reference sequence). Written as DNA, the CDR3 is TGTGCCTGGGATTTGGGGGGTACTGTCTCTGGGGCCAACGTCCTGACTTTC. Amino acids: CAWDLGGTVSGANVLTF.

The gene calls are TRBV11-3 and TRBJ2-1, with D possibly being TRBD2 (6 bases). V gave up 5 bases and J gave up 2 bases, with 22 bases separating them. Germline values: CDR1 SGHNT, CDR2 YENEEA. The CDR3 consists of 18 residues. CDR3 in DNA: TGTGCCAGCAGCCAGTCGGGAGTGTTGGGAACCCCCTACAATGAGCAGTTCTTC. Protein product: CASSQSGVLGTPYNEQFF. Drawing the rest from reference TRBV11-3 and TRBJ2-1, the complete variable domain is EAGVVQSPRYKIIEKKQPVAFWCNPISGHNTLYWYLQNLGQGPELLIRYENEEAVDDSQLPKDRFSAERLKGVDSTLKIQPAELGDSAVYLCASSQSGVLGTPYNEQFFGPGTRLTVL.

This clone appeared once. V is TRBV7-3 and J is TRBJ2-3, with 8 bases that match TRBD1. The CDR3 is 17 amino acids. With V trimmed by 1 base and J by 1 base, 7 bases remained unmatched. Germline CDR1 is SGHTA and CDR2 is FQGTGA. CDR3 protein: CASSLRTGSRGTDTQYF. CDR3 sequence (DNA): TGTGCCAGCAGCTTAAGGACAGGGAGTAGAGGCACAGATACGCAGTATTTT. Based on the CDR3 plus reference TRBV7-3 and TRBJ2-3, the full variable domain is GAGVSQTPSNKVTEKGKYVELRCDPISGHTALYWYRQSLGQGPEFLIYFQGTGAADDSGLPNDRFFAVRPEGSVSTLKIQRTERGDSAVYLCASSLRTGSRGTDTQYFGPGTRLTVL.

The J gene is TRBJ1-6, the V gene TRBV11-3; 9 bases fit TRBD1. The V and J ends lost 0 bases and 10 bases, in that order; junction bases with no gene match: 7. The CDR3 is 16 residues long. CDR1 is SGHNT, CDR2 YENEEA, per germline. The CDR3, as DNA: TGTGCCAGCAGCTTAGATCTCGGGACAGGGCAATCACCCCTCCACTTT. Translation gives CASSLDLGTGQSPLHF.

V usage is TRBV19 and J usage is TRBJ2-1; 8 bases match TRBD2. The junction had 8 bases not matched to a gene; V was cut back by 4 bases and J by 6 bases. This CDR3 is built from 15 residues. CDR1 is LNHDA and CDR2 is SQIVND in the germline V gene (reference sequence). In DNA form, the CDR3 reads TGTGCCAGTAGTAATGCGGGGGGCGGTGGCAATGAGCAGTTCTTC. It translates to CASSNAGGGGNEQFF.

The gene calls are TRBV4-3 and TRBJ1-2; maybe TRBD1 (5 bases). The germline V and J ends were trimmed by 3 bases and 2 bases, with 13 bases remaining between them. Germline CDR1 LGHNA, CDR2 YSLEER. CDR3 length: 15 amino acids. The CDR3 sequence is CASSQRLGGNYGYTF. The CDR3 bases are TGCGCCAGCAGCCAGAGGTTGGGGGGGAACTATGGCTACACCTTC.

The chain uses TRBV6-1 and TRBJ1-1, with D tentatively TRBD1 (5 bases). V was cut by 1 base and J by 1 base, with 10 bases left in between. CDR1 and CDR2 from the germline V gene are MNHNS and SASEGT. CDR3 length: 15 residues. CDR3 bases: TGTGCCAGCAGTGAAGTGGGGGGTACGAACACTGAAGCTTTCTTT. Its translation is CASSEVGGTNTEAFF.

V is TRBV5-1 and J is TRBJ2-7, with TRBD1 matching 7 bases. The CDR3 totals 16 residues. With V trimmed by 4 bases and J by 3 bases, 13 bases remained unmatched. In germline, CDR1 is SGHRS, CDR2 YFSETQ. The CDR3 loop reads CASSTPPGTEDYEQYF. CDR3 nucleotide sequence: TGCGCCAGCAGCACTCCGCCCGGGACAGAAGACTACGAGCAGTACTTC.

CDR3 region: CAWNARGYEQYF. In DNA form, the CDR3 reads TGTGCCTGGAACGCCCGGGGTTACGAGCAGTACTTC. J is TRBJ2-7 and V is TRBV30; tentative D call: TRBD2 (5 bases). This CDR3 comprises 12 residues. Trimming took 4 bases from V and 4 from J, leaving 11 bases between them. CDR1 and CDR2 (germline): GTSNPN, SVGIG (reference sequence). The entire variable domain, with the rest obtained from reference TRBV30 and TRBJ2-7, is as follows: SQTIHQWPATLVQPVGSPLSLECTVEGTSNPNLYWYRQAAGRGLQLLFYSVGIGQISSEVPQNLSASRPQDRQFILSSKKLLLSDSGFYLCAWNARGYEQYFGPGTRLTVT.

The CDR3 nucleotides are TGCGCCAGCAGCCAAGTCCCCGGGGTATCATATCAGCCCCAGCATTTT. Its translation: CASSQVPGVSYQPQHF. The rearrangement uses TRBV4-1 and TRBJ1-5, with unresolved D. The CDR3 has 16 amino acids. Per the germline V gene, CDR1 is MGHRA and CDR2 is YSYEKL. Trimming took off 1 base at V and 5 bases at J, with 15 bases between the two ends.

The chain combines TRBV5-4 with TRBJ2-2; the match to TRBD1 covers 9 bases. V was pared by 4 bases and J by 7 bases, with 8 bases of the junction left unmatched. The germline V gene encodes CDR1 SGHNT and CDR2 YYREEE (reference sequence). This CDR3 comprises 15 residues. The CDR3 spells CASSEGQGLHGELFF. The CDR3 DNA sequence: TGTGCCAGCAGCGAGGGACAGGGTTTGCACGGGGAGCTGTTTTTT.

The CDR3 loop reads CSVRGNTEAFF. CDR3 bases: TGCAGCGTCCGAGGGAACACTGAAGCTTTCTTT. This rearrangement joins TRBV29-1 to TRBJ1-1; D ambiguous. CDR1 is SQVTM, CDR2 ANQGSEA, per germline. The CDR3 is 11 amino acids. V was clipped by 6 bases and J by 1 base, with 6 bases between them.